This passage covers 11 T cell receptor beta chains from one sample sequenced in a study of PD-1 blockade in classical Hodgkin lymphoma. TCRdb's copy holds only in-frame clones and misses some; the assay was immunoSEQ multiplex PCR. This sample carries 15,000 to 20,000 clones, about 65% of them seen once, and the ten largest clones take 6% to 8.5%. Specified time point: cycle 4 day 1 (C4D1), after 6 weeks of nivolumab. Every one of the patients relapsed after autologous stem cell transplantation (brentuximab vedotin exposure was variable). Sequences were derived from peripheral blood mononuclear cells (PBMCs), sampled before the fourth cycle of nivolumab. The receptors were gathered from a human donor with classical Hodgkin lymphoma.

Relative to its sample, this clone is medium-sized. The sample carries other DNA sequences with the same CDR3. V is TRBV5-1 and J is TRBJ1-2; perhaps TRBD1 as D (6 bases). Trimming stripped 0 bases from V and 2 bases from J, with 8 bases between. The CDR3 spans 14 residues. CDR1 and CDR2 (germline): SGHRS, YFSETQ. CDR3 amino acids: CASSLGQANYGYTF. CDR3 DNA: TGCGCCAGCAGCTTGGGACAGGCAAACTATGGCTACACCTTC.

This clone was counted only a few times. This chain links TRBV20-1 with TRBJ2-7; D not certain. The V end lost 3 bases, the J end lost 4 bases, and 7 bases lay between the germline ends. Germline CDR1 and CDR2: DFQATT and SNEGSKA (reference sequence). The CDR3 is 11 residues long. DNA of the CDR3: TGCAGTGCTAGGACTTCATACGAGCAGTACTTC. It translates to CSARTSYEQYF.

The chain combines TRBV7-9 with TRBJ1-1, with TRBD1 matching over 8 bases. The CDR3 spans 17 residues. The junction had 9 bases not matched to a gene; V was cut back by 2 bases and J by 1 base. Germline CDR1 reads SEHNR; CDR2 reads FQNEAQ (reference sequence). CDR3 DNA sequence: TGTGCCAGCAGCTTATGGTCAGGGGGCACAACGAACACTGAAGCTTTCTTT. Amino acid sequence: CASSLWSGGTTNTEAFF. Looking up the rest from reference TRBV7-9 and TRBJ1-1 gives the full variable domain: DTGVSQNPRHKITKRGQNVTFRCDPISEHNRLYWYRQTLGQGPEFLTYFQNEAQLEKSRLLSDRFSAERPKGSFSTLEIQRTEQGDSAMYLCASSLWSGGTTNTEAFFGQGTRLTVV.

This clone was picked up one time. The V and J genes are TRBV28 and TRBJ2-7, with 12 nucleotides matching TRBD1. Germline CDR1 is MDHEN and CDR2 is SYDVKM. The CDR3 totals 19 residues. V lost 4 bases to trimming and J lost 3 bases; unmatched junction nucleotides: 16. The CDR3 sequence is CASSSGTGGASGLFYEQYF. CDR3 sequence (DNA): TGTGCCAGCAGTTCCGGGACAGGGGGCGCGTCAGGCCTTTTCTACGAGCAGTACTTC. The variable domain in full, with the rest retrieved from reference TRBV28 and TRBJ2-7, is DVKVTQSSRYLVKRTGEKVFLECVQDMDHENMFWYRQDPGLGLRLIYFSYDVKMKEKGDIPEGYSVSREKKERFSLILESASTNQTSMYLCASSSGTGGASGLFYEQYFGPGTRLTVT.

The chain joins TRBV10-2 to TRBJ2-2; possible D gene TRBD2, 6 bases. The CDR3 is made up of 14 amino acids. Germline V gene lookup returns CDR1 WSHSY and CDR2 SAAADI. CDR3: CALAPGENTGELFF. In nucleotides, the CDR3 is TGCGCTTTAGCCCCGGGGGAAAACACCGGGGAGCTGTTTTTT.

This rearrangement joins TRBV11-2 to TRBJ2-1, with a tentative D call TRBD1 (6 bases). The CDR3 covers 15 residues. The germline V gene has CDR1 SGHAT and CDR2 FQNNGV. Trimming removed 5 bases from V and 4 bases from J, with 15 bases in between. Here the CDR3 reads CASSRSQGTYNEQFF. Here the CDR3 DNA reads TGTGCCAGCAGCCGCTCACAGGGTACGTACAATGAGCAGTTCTTC.

DNA for the CDR3: TGTGCCAGCAACGGGGGGAGCTCCTACGAGCAGTACTTC. This encodes CASNGGSSYEQYF. The V and J genes are TRBV9 and TRBJ2-7; 7 bases are a match to TRBD2. J lost 0 bases, V lost 6 bases, and 3 bases had no gene match. The germline gives CDR1 SGDLS, CDR2 YYNGEE. This CDR3 has 13 amino acids.

This clone is medium-sized within its sample. The chain uses TRBV7-9 and TRBJ2-5; a possible D gene is TRBD1 (6 bases). CDR1 SEHNR and CDR2 FQNEAQ come from the germline V gene (reference sequence). The CDR3 loop spans 17 amino acids. V was clipped by 1 base and J by 1 base, with 16 bases between them. The DNA for the CDR3 is TGTGCCAGCAGCTTAGGAGACCGTCCAGGGGCCCAAGAGACCCAGTACTTC. Residues: CASSLGDRPGAQETQYF.

This chain uses TRBV5-5 with TRBJ2-1, with 12 bases that match TRBD2. The germline gives CDR1 SGHKS, CDR2 YYEKEE (reference sequence). CDR3 length equals 15 residues. V lost 5 bases to trimming and J lost 7 bases; unmatched junction nucleotides: 7. The CDR3 DNA reads TGTGCCAGCAGTCCGACTAGCGGGAGAATGAATGAGCAGTTCTTC. Encoded protein: CASSPTSGRMNEQFF.

The chain employs TRBV28 and TRBJ1-3, with 7 bases fitting TRBD1. With 1 base clipped from V and 0 bases from J, the junction kept 0 bases outside the gene matches. The germline CDR1 and CDR2 sequences are MDHEN and SYDVKM. The CDR3 is 15 residues long. The CDR3 sequence is CASSLYRGSGNTIYF. The CDR3 region has the DNA TGTGCCAGCAGTTTATACAGGGGCTCTGGAAACACCATATATTTT.

This chain links TRBV5-1 with TRBJ2-3, with a tentative D call TRBD2 (5 bases). V shed 2 bases and J shed 2 bases, with 12 bases lying between them. CDR3 size: 15 residues. Looked up from germline, CDR1 is SGHRS and CDR2 is YFSETQ. In DNA, the CDR3 is TGCGCCAGCAGCTTTTCCGGACTGGCCACAGATACGCAGTATTTT. Protein: CASSFSGLATDTQYF. The full variable domain, its missing parts supplied by reference TRBV5-1 and TRBJ2-3, is KAGVTQTPRYLIKTRGQQVTLSCSPISGHRSVSWYQQTPGQGLQFLFEYFSETQRNKGNFPGRFSGRQFSNSRSEMNVSTLELGDSALYLCASSFSGLATDTQYFGPGTRLTVL.